The present entry profiles one T cell receptor (beta chain) with its context. In its sample, this clone comes out as medium-sized (0.01 to 0.1%). The target of this receptor is not known. Per-base qualities were not stored, and no clone one base away is much larger. The CDR3 covers 16 residues, taking in both the cysteine and the phenylalanine. The only DNA kept is the CDR3, 48 bases in frame from the first base. Relative to germline, V is 1 base shorter and J is 1 base shorter, with 13 bases between their ends. Looking up the germline V gene yields CDR1 SGHTA and CDR2 FQGNSA. The data originate from a study of chemoradiotherapy in HPV16-positive cancers (dated by TCRdb to the early 2020s). Study-level background: Using functional T-cell assays on cells from a couple of HPV16-positive patients, the researchers defined candidate HPV-specific T-cell clones and common TCR motifs. The study set out to ask whether T-cell immunity against the HPV oncoproteins E6 and E7 changes over the course of chemoradiotherapy and whether that immunity affects survival. The candidate HPV-specific TCRs and motifs were subsequently tracked in TCR repertoires obtained from fewer than 95 patients with HPV-related cancers. General conclusions and limits of the study: In HPV16-positive patients, expansion of HPV-responsive T cells during chemoradiotherapy was found to be associated with improved recurrence-free survival. Expansion of candidate HPV-specific clones and E7-related TCR motifs was observed in the tumor microenvironment during treatment, whereas no such expansion was observed for non-HPV-specific T cells. The functional definition of HPV-specific T cells was derived from only two HPV16-positive patients, and the survival association was reported for HPV16-positive patients.

Repertoires were sampled repeatedly over the course of chemoradiotherapy, so clonal expansion could be followed in the tumor microenvironment. The library was prepared using the immunoSEQ multiplex PCR assay. As stored in TCRdb, this immuneACCESS dataset retains in-frame rearrangements with V and J assigned. A fraction of the clones does not appear; measured against another copy, unresolved V genes explain less than half of the discrepancy, and the remainder lacks a known reason. The sample table shows some 34,000 clones, and roughly 90% are seen once. The ten largest clones add up to roughly 3.7% of the sample.

Sequenced here: blood, sampled from a patient who underwent chemoradiotherapy. The sequence links TRBV7-2 to TRBJ2-5; no D gene is confidently identified. The source is a human donor with HPV-associated anogenital cancer. The base sequence is TGTGCCAGCAGCTTAGAGGGCTTAGGAACCCAAGAGACCCAGTACTTC. Translated, this gives CASSLEGLGTQETQYF.